These 22 T cell receptor beta chains originate from one sample sequenced in a study of T-cell reconstitution after alpha-beta-depleted transplantation in children. This sample's TCRbeta library carried unique molecular identifier barcodes. One entry per CDR3 protein results from TCRdb running MiXCR on the PCR reads. The data show approximately 98,000 distinct CDR3 sequences, 5% to 8% seen once. The specimen was PBMCs, mostly from graft donor cells, collected 360 days after TCRalphabeta/CD19-depleted stem cell transplant. These receptors originate from a male patient between 2 and 10 years old who had a stem cell transplant for acute lymphoblastic leukemia, so the T cells may come from the graft donor.

In this sample, this clonotype turned up many times. The chain links TRBV29-1 to TRBJ2-7; D remains ambiguous. The germline gives CDR1 SQVTM, CDR2 ANQGSEA. The V and J ends lost 7 bases and 0 bases respectively, with 10 bases between them. The CDR3 contains 12 residues. In nucleotides, the CDR3 is TGCAGCGGGATCCAGCTCTCCTACGAGCAGTACTTC. This translates into CSGIQLSYEQYF.

The chain links TRBV9 to TRBJ2-5, with 8 bases lining up with TRBD1. Germline lookup yields CDR1 SGDLS and CDR2 YYNGEE. The CDR3 spans 14 residues. The trim removed 4 bases at V and 5 bases at J, leaving 7 bases unmatched. CDR3 in DNA: TGTGCCAGCAGCCCAGGGGGCGTGGGGGAGACCCAGTACTTC. Its protein is CASSPGGVGETQYF.

This chain joins TRBV7-8 and TRBJ1-2, with TRBD1 as a possible D gene (5 bases). The V gene lost 7 bases and the J gene lost 6 bases, with 18 bases spanning the gap. CDR3 length equals 14 residues. Germline V gives CDR1 SGHVS, CDR2 FQNEAQ. CDR3 coding DNA: TGTGCCAGCACCCCCGAACCCCGCAGGGATGGCTACACCTTC. This sequence encodes CASTPEPRRDGYTF.

This clonotype was counted between two and nine times. The rearrangement uses TRBV6-6 and TRBJ2-7; D might be TRBD1 (6 bases). Trimming took off 11 bases at V and 2 bases at J, with 13 bases between the two ends. The CDR3 is made up of 12 amino acids. The germline V gene encodes CDR1 MNHNY and CDR2 SVGAGI (reference sequence). Here the CDR3 reads CALGAEPYEQYF. The CDR3 region has the DNA TGTGCCCTGGGGGCAGAGCCCTACGAGCAGTACTTC.

In this sample, this clonotype turned up many times. Here the CDR3 DNA reads TGCAGTGCCGGGGACTATGGCTACACCTTC. Translation gives CSAGDYGYTF. The chain is built from TRBV20-1 and TRBJ1-2, with D unresolved. The CDR3 runs to 10 residues. Trimming shortened V by 6 bases and J by 3 bases, and 5 bases separated the two germline ends. Looked up from germline, CDR1 is DFQATT and CDR2 is SNEGSKA (reference sequence).

The sample holds many counts of this clonotype. The CDR3 loop reads CASSRTGHLYQETQYF. CDR3 bases: TGTGCCAGCAGTAGGACAGGGCATCTTTACCAAGAGACCCAGTACTTC. The rearrangement joins TRBV28 to TRBJ2-5; TRBD1 matches at 8 bases. This CDR3 has 16 amino acids. Germline-derived CDR1 and CDR2 are MDHEN and SYDVKM. V shed 5 bases, J shed 0 bases, and the junction held 8 bases outside the gene matches.

This clonotype was seen at least ten times. CDR3 protein: CASRPTADRAYEQYF. The CDR3 DNA reads TGTGCCAGCAGACCCACCGCGGACAGGGCCTACGAGCAGTACTTC. The genes are TRBV4-2 and TRBJ2-7; 8 bases agree with TRBD1. Germline-derived CDR1 and CDR2 are LGHNA and YNFKEQ. The trim removed 6 bases at V and 2 bases at J, leaving 9 bases unmatched. The CDR3 runs to 15 residues.

The chain couples TRBV7-6 to TRBJ2-3, with D possibly being TRBD2 (5 bases). CDR3 size: 17 residues. Trimming cost V 2 bases and J 5 bases, with 20 bases left between them. CDR1 is SGHVS and CDR2 is FNYEAQ in the germline V gene. CDR3 sequence (DNA): TGTGCCAGCAGCTTAAGAAATCCTAGCCAGAGACTAGATACGCAGTATTTT. It codes for CASSLRNPSQRLDTQYF.

This clonotype was counted only a few times. The chain carries TRBV27 and TRBJ2-1; 10 nucleotides line up with TRBD2. This CDR3 contains 15 residues. V was clipped by 2 bases and J by 2 bases; unmatched bases: 0. Germline CDR1 and CDR2: MNHEY and SMNVEV (reference sequence). The CDR3 reads CASSLGTSAYNEQFF. The CDR3 region has the DNA TGTGCCAGCAGTTTAGGGACTAGCGCCTACAATGAGCAGTTCTTC.

V usage is TRBV3-1 and J usage is TRBJ2-2, with 7 bases identical to TRBD2. Germline V lookup: CDR1 LGHDT, CDR2 YNNKEL (reference sequence). CDR3 length: 18 residues. Trimming removed 10 bases from V and 0 bases from J; junction bases left unmatched: 17. CDR3 bases: TGTGCCATCTGTTTAGCGGGCGGAGTTGGTCCGAACACCGGGGAGCTGTTTTTT. It is translated as CAICLAGGVGPNTGELFF.

This clonotype appeared many times. The gene calls are TRBV9 and TRBJ2-7; 13 nucleotides line up with TRBD2. From germline, CDR1 is SGDLS and CDR2 YYNGEE. V trimming: 4 bases; J trimming: 5 bases; junction bases outside the gene matches: 6. The CDR3 has 15 residues. CDR3 sequence reads: CASSIGTSGVHEQYF. The DNA of the CDR3 is TGTGCCAGCAGCATCGGGACTAGCGGGGTCCACGAGCAGTACTTC. Complete variable domain (other parts from reference TRBV9 and TRBJ2-7): DSGVTQTPKHLITATGQRVTLRCSPRSGDLSVYWYQQSLDQGLQFLIQYYNGEERAKGNILERFSAQQFPDLHSELNLSSLELGDSALYFCASSIGTSGVHEQYFGPGTRLTVT.

V gene TRBV7-9 combines with J gene TRBJ1-2; D perhaps matches TRBD1 (5 bases). Germline V gene data show CDR1 as SEHNR and CDR2 as FQNEAQ (reference sequence). The CDR3 sequence is 16 residues long. Trimming took 5 bases from V and 1 from J, leaving 17 bases between them. CDR3 in DNA: TGTGCCAGCAGCAGTTTAACCACCGGACATAACTATGGCTACACCTTC. It codes for CASSSLTTGHNYGYTF. The full variable domain, rest sourced from reference TRBV7-9 and TRBJ1-2, is DTGVSQNPRHKITKRGQNVTFRCDPISEHNRLYWYRQTLGQGPEFLTYFQNEAQLEKSRLLSDRFSAERPKGSFSTLEIQRTEQGDSAMYLCASSSLTTGHNYGYTFGSGTRLTVV.

This clonotype has a count of ten or more. The V gene is TRBV5-5, the J gene TRBJ2-7; perhaps TRBD2 as D (7 bases). Germline V gene lookup returns CDR1 SGHKS and CDR2 YYEKEE (reference sequence). The ends were cut back, 3 bases at V and 0 bases at J, with 13 bases in the middle. The CDR3 spans 15 residues. CDR3 region: CASSSAGAGSYEQYF. CDR3 nucleotides: TGTGCCAGCAGCTCGGCGGGGGCGGGCTCCTACGAGCAGTACTTC.

This clonotype has at least ten counts. The genes are TRBV4-2 and TRBJ2-7, with a weak D call TRBD1 (5 bases). V lost 1 base to trimming and J lost 4 bases, with 17 bases between them. CDR1 is LGHNA, CDR2 YNFKEQ, per germline. This CDR3 spans 16 amino acids. The CDR3 nucleotides read TGTGCCAGCAGCCAAGTAGACAGCTCCTACTCTTACGAGCAGTACTTC. It encodes CASSQVDSSYSYEQYF.

This clonotype has a count of ten or more. The J gene is TRBJ2-7, the V gene TRBV20-1; TRBD1 might be the D (6 bases). The CDR3 runs 12 residues. The V end lost 5 bases, the J end lost 1 base, and 9 bases lay between the germline ends. Germline CDR1 DFQATT, CDR2 SNEGSKA (reference sequence). CDR3 nucleotides: TGCAGTGCTCCCAGGGGTTCCTACGAGCAGTACTTC. Amino acids: CSAPRGSYEQYF.

This chain joins TRBV6-1 and TRBJ1-5, with D hard to call. Germline-derived CDR1 and CDR2 are MNHNS and SASEGT. This CDR3 spans 19 amino acids. V was shortened by 6 bases and J by 5 bases, with 29 bases between the two germline ends. CDR3 nucleotide sequence: TGTGCCAGCAGAGAAAAAGACAAGGCCCTCGGGGAGACCTATCAGCCCCAGCATTTT. Protein sequence: CASREKDKALGETYQPQHF.

This clonotype came up many times. The chain uses TRBV24-1 and TRBJ2-3; TRBD2 matches 9 bases. Germline loops: CDR1 KGHDR, CDR2 SFDVKD. The J segment lost 4 bases and the V segment lost 5 bases, leaving 12 bases of the junction unmatched. CDR3 length: 17 amino acids. This CDR3 is CATSVPLAGAAADTQYF. The CDR3 DNA is TGTGCCACCAGTGTTCCCTTAGCGGGAGCCGCGGCAGATACGCAGTATTTT.

There are many counts of this clonotype. The V and J genes are TRBV7-9 and TRBJ1-1; D ambiguous. Deletions cut 1 base from V and 1 base from J, with 1 base between. From germline, CDR1 is SEHNR and CDR2 FQNEAQ (reference sequence). This CDR3 has 12 residues. CDR3 nucleotides: TGTGCCAGCAGCTTAGAGAACACTGAAGCTTTCTTT. This codes for CASSLENTEAFF.

This clonotype was detected only a few times. J is TRBJ1-4 and V is TRBV11-2; the D gene is possibly TRBD1 (5 bases). The V end was cut by 3 bases, the J end by 2 bases, with 7 bases between. Germline V gene sequence: CDR1 SGHAT, CDR2 FQNNGV. The CDR3 runs 14 residues. Here the CDR3 DNA reads TGTGCCAGCAGCTTGGGGGGGACTAATGAAAAACTGTTTTTT. Its protein product is CASSLGGTNEKLFF.

Ten or more counts support this clonotype. This chain connects TRBV7-2 to TRBJ2-3; perhaps D is TRBD1 or TRBD2 (5 bases each). This CDR3 region has 15 residues. Germline loops: CDR1 SGHTA, CDR2 FQGNSA. V lost 7 bases, J lost 0 bases, and 14 bases lay in between. In nucleotides, the CDR3 is TGTGCCAGCACCCTGGGGGTTCTTAGCACAGATACGCAGTATTTT. Its protein product is CASTLGVLSTDTQYF.

This clonotype was detected only a few times. The chain uses TRBV28 and TRBJ2-3, with unresolved D. The CDR3 has 16 residues. Germline lookup yields CDR1 MDHEN and CDR2 SYDVKM. Trimming left V 2 bases short and J 2 bases short, with 14 bases between. The CDR3 DNA reads as TGTGCCAGCAGTTTAAGCCGGCAGCGACTCACAGATACGCAGTATTTT. Its protein product is CASSLSRQRLTDTQYF.

This clonotype was detected ten times or more. The rearrangement links TRBV15 to TRBJ2-7; D gene ambiguous. This CDR3 is built from 14 residues. The germline gives CDR1 LNHNV, CDR2 YYDKDF (reference sequence). The germline V and J ends were trimmed by 0 bases and 2 bases, with 8 bases remaining between them. The CDR3 here is CATSRDLDAYEQYF. CDR3 in DNA: TGTGCCACCAGCAGAGACCTTGATGCCTACGAGCAGTACTTC.